In its sample, the clone carrying this T cell receptor beta chain was seen once. The antigen is unknown. This sample is part of a study of cytomegalovirus exposure and HLA in healthy donors. Study-level points and caveats: Another analysis was done later, and it associated 16,951 TCR beta sequences with HLA alleles at 0.05 false discovery rate. Later on, a genetic analysis was performed. It linked a missense variant in DCLRE1C with V- and J-gene trimming of TCR beta.

The CDR3 totals 16 residues. V was clipped by 0 bases and J by 4 bases, with 15 bases between them. Germline CDR1 LGHNA, CDR2 YSLEER. Primers included in the PCR were 60 Vbeta and 13 Jbeta primers. Using immunoSEQ multiplex PCR, the repertoire was profiled, and TCRdb retains in-frame clones only, with some absent. The sample includes about 150,000 clones, approximately 69% seen only once; the top ten take around 1.9%. J is TRBJ1-2 and V is TRBV4-3; D perhaps matches TRBD1 (5 bases). This receptor was identified in a young man in good health and CMV-seronegative. Sequenced sample: PBMCs. Written as DNA, the CDR3 is TGCGCCAGCAGCCAAGATAACGGTCAGGGTGCCTATGGCTACACCTTC. It encodes CASSQDNGQGAYGYTF.